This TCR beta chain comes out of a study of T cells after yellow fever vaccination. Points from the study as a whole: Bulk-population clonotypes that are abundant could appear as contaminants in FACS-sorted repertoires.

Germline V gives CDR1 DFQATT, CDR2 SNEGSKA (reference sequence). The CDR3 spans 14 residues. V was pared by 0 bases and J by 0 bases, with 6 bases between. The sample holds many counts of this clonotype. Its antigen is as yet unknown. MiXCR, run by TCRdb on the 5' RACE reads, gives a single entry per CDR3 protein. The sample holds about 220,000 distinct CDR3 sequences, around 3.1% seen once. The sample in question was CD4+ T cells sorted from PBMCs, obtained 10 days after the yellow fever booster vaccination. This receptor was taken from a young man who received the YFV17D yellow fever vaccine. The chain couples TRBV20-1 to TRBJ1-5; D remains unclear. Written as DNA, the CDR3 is TGCAGTGCTAGAGACGGATATAGCAATCAGCCCCAGCATTTT. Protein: CSARDGYSNQPQHF.